These 22 T cell receptor beta chains were all obtained from the same sample, sequenced in a study of shared clonotypes between healthy human individuals. Profiling relied on immunoSEQ multiplex PCR, and the TCRdb table lists in-frame clones only, not all of them. This sample has roughly 380,000 clones; about 96% occur once, and the top ten carry more than 0.3%. Specimen: memory CD8+ T cells sorted from blood. The subset denotes: CD45RO+ cells pooled with CCR7-negative TemRA cells. Every receptor here comes from a man aged 25 to 40 in good health.

The chain employs TRBV5-1 and TRBJ2-3; tentatively, D is TRBD1 or TRBD2 (5 bases each). V gave up 4 bases and J gave up 1 base, with 10 bases separating them. This CDR3 comprises 14 residues. CDR1 is SGHRS, CDR2 YFSETQ, per germline. The DNA of the CDR3 is TGCGCCAGCAGCCCTCTGGGGGGCACAGATACGCAGTATTTT. It specifies CASSPLGGTDTQYF. Based on the CDR3 plus reference TRBV5-1 and TRBJ2-3, the full variable domain is KAGVTQTPRYLIKTRGQQVTLSCSPISGHRSVSWYQQTPGQGLQFLFEYFSETQRNKGNFPGRFSGRQFSNSRSEMNVSTLELGDSALYLCASSPLGGTDTQYFGPGTRLTVL.

This chain connects TRBV4-2 to TRBJ2-3; 9 nucleotides match TRBD2. This CDR3 has 17 amino acids. Germline V lookup: CDR1 LGHNA, CDR2 YNFKEQ. After removal of 0 bases from V and 0 bases from J, the junction contained 4 bases not matched to a gene. In DNA, the CDR3 is TGTGCCAGCAGCCAAGATTTACTAGCGGGTAGCACAGATACGCAGTATTTT. Residues: CASSQDLLAGSTDTQYF.

V is TRBV7-2 and J is TRBJ2-1, with D possibly being TRBD2 (6 bases). Germline loops: CDR1 SGHTA, CDR2 FQGNSA. The CDR3 totals 18 residues. Trimming removed 0 bases from V and 0 bases from J, with 15 bases in between. CDR3: CASSLAGFAGSSYNEQFF. The CDR3 DNA is TGTGCCAGCAGCTTAGCGGGGTTCGCGGGAAGCTCCTACAATGAGCAGTTCTTC.

The chain uses TRBV5-1 and TRBJ2-3; 8 bases match TRBD2. The CDR3 length is 13 residues. Trimming removed 0 bases from V and 9 bases from J; junction bases left unmatched: 3. The germline V gene encodes CDR1 SGHRS and CDR2 YFSETQ. This CDR3 reads CASSLDSGVTQYF. The CDR3 DNA reads as TGCGCCAGCAGCTTGGATAGCGGGGTAACGCAGTATTTT.

The CDR3: CASSANLYEQYF. In nucleotides, the CDR3 is TGTGCCAGCAGTGCAAACCTCTACGAGCAGTACTTC. V is TRBV28 and J is TRBJ2-7; D remains ambiguous. Per germline, CDR1 MDHEN and CDR2 SYDVKM. The CDR3 is made up of 12 amino acids. Trimming left V 5 bases short and J 3 bases short, with 8 bases between. The entire variable domain, with the rest obtained from reference TRBV28 and TRBJ2-7, is as follows: DVKVTQSSRYLVKRTGEKVFLECVQDMDHENMFWYRQDPGLGLRLIYFSYDVKMKEKGDIPEGYSVSREKKERFSLILESASTNQTSMYLCASSANLYEQYFGPGTRLTVT.

CDR3 DNA sequence: TGTGCCAGCATCAGGGCCGACACCGGGGAGCTGTTTTTT. As protein: CASIRADTGELFF. J is TRBJ2-2 and V is TRBV2; weak D call: TRBD1 (5 bases). In germline, CDR1 is SNHLY, CDR2 FYNNEI. This CDR3 spans 13 amino acids. Between the trimmed V and J ends, which lost 7 bases and 3 bases, there was a span of 9 bases.

The chain couples TRBV5-1 to TRBJ2-1; 11 nucleotides align to TRBD2. From germline, CDR1 is SGHRS and CDR2 YFSETQ. V shed 4 bases, J shed 7 bases, and the junction held 10 bases outside the gene matches. This CDR3 region has 16 residues. The CDR3 sequence: CASSTLLAGALNEQFF. Written as DNA, the CDR3 is TGCGCCAGCAGCACCCTACTAGCGGGAGCCCTAAATGAGCAGTTCTTC.

This chain uses TRBV10-2 with TRBJ1-2; 8 nucleotides agree with TRBD1. CDR1 and CDR2 from the germline V gene are WSHSY and SAAADI. J gave up 4 bases and V 7 bases, and 11 bases lay outside the gene matches. CDR3 length: 15 residues. The CDR3 is CASNKGQEDLYGYTF. The DNA of the CDR3 is TGCGCCAGCAATAAGGGACAGGAGGACCTCTATGGCTACACCTTC.

The chain couples TRBV7-9 to TRBJ2-1, with unresolved D. This CDR3 has 16 amino acids. V lost 3 bases to trimming and J lost 0 bases, with 12 bases between them. CDR1 is SEHNR and CDR2 is FQNEAQ in the germline V gene (reference sequence). The CDR3 region has the DNA TGTGCCAGCAGCTTCCCCCTACGGTTCTCCTACAATGAGCAGTTCTTC. As protein: CASSFPLRFSYNEQFF.

V is TRBV5-1 and J is TRBJ1-3, with 7 bases lining up with TRBD1. This CDR3 region has 13 residues. CDR1 and CDR2 (germline): SGHRS, YFSETQ. V shed 3 bases, J shed 4 bases, and the junction held 1 base outside the gene matches. CDR3 sequence (DNA): TGCGCCAGCAGCTGGACAGGCGGAAACACCATATATTTT. Its protein is CASSWTGGNTIYF.

This chain connects TRBV6-5 to TRBJ2-2, with D perhaps TRBD1 (5 bases). The CDR3 extends over 12 amino acids. Trimming left V 8 bases short and J 4 bases short, with 8 bases between. The V gene's germline CDR1 is MNHEY and CDR2 SVGAGI. CDR3 residues: CASAGFTGELFF. The CDR3 bases are TGTGCCAGCGCAGGGTTCACCGGGGAGCTGTTTTTT.

This clone was recorded once. The genes are TRBV5-1 and TRBJ2-3, with a possible D match to TRBD1 (5 bases). The CDR3 runs to 13 residues. Per germline, CDR1 SGHRS and CDR2 YFSETQ. V lost 3 bases to trimming and J lost 5 bases, with 10 bases between them. This CDR3 reads CASSWAGRDTQYF. The CDR3 DNA reads as TGCGCCAGCAGCTGGGCAGGGCGAGATACGCAGTATTTT.

The CDR3 loop is CASSEQGSGNTIYF. CDR3 sequence (DNA): TGTGCCAGCAGTGAGCAGGGTTCTGGAAACACCATATATTTT. This rearrangement joins TRBV2 to TRBJ1-3; D perhaps matches TRBD1 (5 bases). V gave up 3 bases and J gave up 1 base, with 7 bases separating them. The germline V gene has CDR1 SNHLY and CDR2 FYNNEI. This CDR3 contains 14 residues.

This rearrangement joins TRBV6-5 to TRBJ1-4, with a weak D call TRBD1 (6 bases). In germline, CDR1 is MNHEY, CDR2 SVGAGI. The CDR3 totals 14 residues. With 5 bases removed from V and 4 bases from J, the gap between germline ends came to 11 bases. CDR3 protein: CASSRTVINEKLFF. Here the CDR3 DNA reads TGTGCCAGCAGTAGGACAGTCATTAATGAAAAACTGTTTTTT.

The rearrangement uses TRBV10-3 and TRBJ2-7; the match to TRBD1 covers 10 bases. The CDR3 contains 13 residues. Germline V gene sequence: CDR1 ENHRY, CDR2 SYGVKD. Trimming took 4 bases from V and 7 from J; bases not matched to a gene: 4. In nucleotides, the CDR3 is TGTGCCATCAGTGGGACAGGGGGAAGGGAGCAGTACTTC. This encodes CAISGTGGREQYF.

The chain carries TRBV5-6 and TRBJ1-2; 10 nucleotides line up with TRBD1. Germline loops: CDR1 SGHDT, CDR2 YYEEEE. The CDR3 covers 14 residues. V shed 3 bases and J 4 bases; nucleotides not matched to a gene: 3. As DNA, the CDR3 is TGTGCCAGCAGCTGGGACAGGGGACCCTATGGCTACACCTTC. This codes for CASSWDRGPYGYTF.

The chain has TRBV30 and TRBJ1-1, with D possibly being TRBD1 (5 bases). Germline-derived CDR1 and CDR2 are GTSNPN and SVGIG (reference sequence). The CDR3 contains 11 residues. V dropped 2 bases and J dropped 8 bases, with 9 bases sitting between them. CDR3 DNA sequence: TGTGCCTGGAGTTGGGGCAGGGAAGCTTTCTTT. Amino acids: CAWSWGREAFF.

The chain uses TRBV29-1 and TRBJ2-6; a possible D gene is TRBD2 (6 bases). The germline V and J ends were trimmed by 0 bases and 0 bases, with 18 bases remaining between them. The CDR3 has 19 amino acids. Germline assignment: CDR1 SQVTM and CDR2 ANQGSEA. The CDR3 DNA follows: TGCAGCGTTGAAGATCGGCAGGGAGGTGACTACTCTGGGGCCAACGTCCTGACTTTC. Encoded protein: CSVEDRQGGDYSGANVLTF.

This chain uses TRBV27 with TRBJ2-1; 8 bases are a match to TRBD2. The CDR3 is made up of 15 amino acids. The V segment lost 6 bases and the J segment 7 bases; nucleotides outside the gene matches: 11. Germline V gene data show CDR1 as MNHEY and CDR2 as SMNVEV (reference sequence). CDR3 residues: CASSFGTRRYNEQFF. The CDR3 DNA follows: TGTGCCAGCAGCTTCGGGACTAGAAGGTATAATGAGCAGTTCTTC.

The chain is built from TRBV27 and TRBJ2-7; the match to TRBD2 covers 7 bases. Germline-derived CDR1 and CDR2 are MNHEY and SMNVEV (reference sequence). The CDR3 has 16 amino acids. J lost 3 bases, V lost 0 bases, and 8 bases had no gene match. In DNA form, the CDR3 reads TGTGCCAGCAGTTTATCGCGCGGGAGCCTCCACTACGAGCAGTACTTC. It translates to CASSLSRGSLHYEQYF.

This chain's CDR3 is CASSLVPLPWDRVHEQYF. CDR3 DNA: TGTGCCAGCAGCTTAGTACCCCTTCCTTGGGACAGGGTCCACGAGCAGTACTTC. V usage is TRBV13 and J usage is TRBJ2-7; 9 positions match TRBD1. The CDR3 spans 18 residues. Germline V gene lookup returns CDR1 PRHDT and CDR2 FYEKMQ (reference sequence). V shed 1 base, J shed 5 bases, and the junction held 15 bases outside the gene matches.

The V and J genes are TRBV28 and TRBJ2-7; weak D call: TRBD1 (6 bases). V lost 1 base and J lost 6, with 22 bases in between. The germline V gene encodes CDR1 MDHEN and CDR2 SYDVKM. The CDR3 is made up of 17 amino acids. The CDR3, as DNA: TGTGCCAGCAGTTTATCACGTACAGGGTTCCACTCGTCCGAGCAGTACTTC. This encodes CASSLSRTGFHSSEQYF.